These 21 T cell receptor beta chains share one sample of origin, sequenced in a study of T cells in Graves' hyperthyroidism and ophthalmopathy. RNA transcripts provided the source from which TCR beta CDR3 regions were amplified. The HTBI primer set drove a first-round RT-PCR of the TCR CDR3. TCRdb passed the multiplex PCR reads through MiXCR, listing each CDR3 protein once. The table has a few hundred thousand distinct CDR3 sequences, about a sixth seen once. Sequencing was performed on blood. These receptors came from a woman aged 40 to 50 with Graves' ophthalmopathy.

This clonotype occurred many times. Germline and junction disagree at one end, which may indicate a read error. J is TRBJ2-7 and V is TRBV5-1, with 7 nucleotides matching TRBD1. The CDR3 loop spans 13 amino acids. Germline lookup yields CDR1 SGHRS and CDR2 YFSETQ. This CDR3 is CASSLDRTYEQYF. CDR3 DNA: TGTGCCAGCAGTTTGGACAGGACCTACGAGCAGTACTTC.

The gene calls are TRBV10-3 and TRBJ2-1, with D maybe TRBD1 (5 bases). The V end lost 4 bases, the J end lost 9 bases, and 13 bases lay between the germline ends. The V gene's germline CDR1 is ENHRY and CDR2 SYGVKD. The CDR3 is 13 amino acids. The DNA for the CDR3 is TGTGCCATCAGTGGGCAGGGTAGCACTGAGCAGTTCTTC. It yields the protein CAISGQGSTEQFF.

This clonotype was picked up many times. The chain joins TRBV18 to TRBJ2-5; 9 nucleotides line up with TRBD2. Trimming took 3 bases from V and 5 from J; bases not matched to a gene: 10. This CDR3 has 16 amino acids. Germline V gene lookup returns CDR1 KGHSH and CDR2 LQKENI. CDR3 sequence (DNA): TGTGCCAGCTCACCGCCTGGACTAGCGAGCCGGGAGACCCAGTACTTC. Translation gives CASSPPGLASRETQYF. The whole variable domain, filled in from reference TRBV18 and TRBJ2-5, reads NAGVMQNPRHLVRRRGQEARLRCSPMKGHSHVYWYRQLPEEGLKFMVYLQKENIIDESGMPKERFSAEFPKEGPSILRIQQVVRGDSAAYFCASSPPGLASRETQYFGPGTRLLVL.

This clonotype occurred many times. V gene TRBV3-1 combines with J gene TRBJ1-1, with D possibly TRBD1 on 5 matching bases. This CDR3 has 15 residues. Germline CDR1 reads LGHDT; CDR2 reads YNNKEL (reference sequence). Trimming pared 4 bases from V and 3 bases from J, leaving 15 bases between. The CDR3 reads CASSLHRYRDTEAFF. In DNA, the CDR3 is TGTGCCAGCAGCCTGCACAGGTATCGGGACACTGAAGCTTTCTTT.

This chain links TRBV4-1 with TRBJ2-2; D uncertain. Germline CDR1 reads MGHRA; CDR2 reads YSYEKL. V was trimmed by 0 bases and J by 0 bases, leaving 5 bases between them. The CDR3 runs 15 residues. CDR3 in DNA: TGCGCCAGCAGCCAAGAGGTTTCGAACACCGGGGAGCTGTTTTTT. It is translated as CASSQEVSNTGELFF.

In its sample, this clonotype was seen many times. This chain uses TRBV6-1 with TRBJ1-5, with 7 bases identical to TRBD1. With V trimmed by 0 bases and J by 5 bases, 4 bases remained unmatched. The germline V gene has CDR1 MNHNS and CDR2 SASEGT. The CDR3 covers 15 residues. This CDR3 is CASSEAATGYQPQHF. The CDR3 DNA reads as TGTGCCAGCAGTGAAGCAGCGACAGGGTATCAGCCCCAGCATTTT.

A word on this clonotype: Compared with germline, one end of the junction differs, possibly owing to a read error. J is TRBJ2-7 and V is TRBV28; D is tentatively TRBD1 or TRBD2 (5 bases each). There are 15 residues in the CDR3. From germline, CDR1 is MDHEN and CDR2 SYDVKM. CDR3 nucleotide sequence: TGCGCCAGCAGTGACTCCGGGACGGTGTCCTACGAGCAGTACTTC. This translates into CASSDSGTVSYEQYF.

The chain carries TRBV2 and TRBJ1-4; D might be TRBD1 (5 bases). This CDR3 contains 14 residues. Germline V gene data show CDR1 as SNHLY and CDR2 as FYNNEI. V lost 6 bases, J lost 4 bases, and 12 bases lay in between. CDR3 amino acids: CASRGDVGNEKLFF. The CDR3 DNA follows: TGTGCCAGCAGAGGGGACGTGGGTAATGAAAAACTGTTTTTT.

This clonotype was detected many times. The CDR3 is CASSLSGLAGGHTGELFF. CDR3 bases: TGTGCCAGCAGTTTATCTGGACTAGCGGGAGGTCACACCGGGGAGCTGTTTTTT. This chain joins TRBV12-3 or TRBV12-4 and TRBJ2-2; 14 nucleotides agree with TRBD2. The trim removed 2 bases at V and 3 bases at J, leaving 5 bases unmatched. CDR3 length equals 18 residues.

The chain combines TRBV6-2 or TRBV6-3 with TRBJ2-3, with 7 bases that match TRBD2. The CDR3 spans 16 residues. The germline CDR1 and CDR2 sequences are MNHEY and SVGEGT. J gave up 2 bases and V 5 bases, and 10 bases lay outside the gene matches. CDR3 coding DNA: TGTGCCAGCAGTCGGCTTCTAGCGGCCCTCACAGATACGCAGTATTTT. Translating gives CASSRLLAALTDTQYF.

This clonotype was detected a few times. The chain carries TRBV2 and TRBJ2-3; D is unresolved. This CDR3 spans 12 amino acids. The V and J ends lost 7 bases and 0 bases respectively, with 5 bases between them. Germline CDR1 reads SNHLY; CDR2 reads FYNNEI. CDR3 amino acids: CASTISTDTQYF. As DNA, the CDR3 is TGTGCCAGCACCATTAGCACAGATACGCAGTATTTT.

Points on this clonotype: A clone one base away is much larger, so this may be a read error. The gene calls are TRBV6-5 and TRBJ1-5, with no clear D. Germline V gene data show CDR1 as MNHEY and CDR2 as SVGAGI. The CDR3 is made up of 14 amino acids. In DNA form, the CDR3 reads TGTGCCAGCAGTTACCAACGGAGCAATCAGCCCCGGCATTTT. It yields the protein CASSYQRSNQPRHF.

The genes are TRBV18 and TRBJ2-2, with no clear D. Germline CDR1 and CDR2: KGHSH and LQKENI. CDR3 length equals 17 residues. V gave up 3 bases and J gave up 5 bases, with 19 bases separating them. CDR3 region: CASSPLSRLSRTGELFF. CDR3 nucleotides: TGTGCCAGCTCACCGCTAAGTCGCCTAAGTCGGACCGGGGAGCTGTTTTTT. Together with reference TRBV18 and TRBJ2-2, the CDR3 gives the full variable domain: NAGVMQNPRHLVRRRGQEARLRCSPMKGHSHVYWYRQLPEEGLKFMVYLQKENIIDESGMPKERFSAEFPKEGPSILRIQQVVRGDSAAYFCASSPLSRLSRTGELFFGEGSRLTVL.

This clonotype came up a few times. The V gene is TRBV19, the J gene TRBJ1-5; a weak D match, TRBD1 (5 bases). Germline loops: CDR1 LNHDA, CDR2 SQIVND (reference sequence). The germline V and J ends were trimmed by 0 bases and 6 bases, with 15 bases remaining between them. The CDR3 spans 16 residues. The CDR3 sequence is CASSIDRARAGQPQHF. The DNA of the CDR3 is TGTGCCAGTAGTATAGACAGGGCCAGGGCCGGTCAGCCCCAGCATTTT.

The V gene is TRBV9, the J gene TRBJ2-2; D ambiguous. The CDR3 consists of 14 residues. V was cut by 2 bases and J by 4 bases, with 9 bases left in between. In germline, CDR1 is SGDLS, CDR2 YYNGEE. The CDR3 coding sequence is TGTGCCAGCAGCGTCAGACTGGGCACCGGGGAGCTGTTTTTT. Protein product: CASSVRLGTGELFF.

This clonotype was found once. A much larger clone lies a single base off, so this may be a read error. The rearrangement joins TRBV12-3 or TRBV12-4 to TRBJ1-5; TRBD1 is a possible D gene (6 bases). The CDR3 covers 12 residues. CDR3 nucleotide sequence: TGTACCAGCAGTTTAGACAGGCATATCCAGCATTTT. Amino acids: CTSSLDRHIQHF.

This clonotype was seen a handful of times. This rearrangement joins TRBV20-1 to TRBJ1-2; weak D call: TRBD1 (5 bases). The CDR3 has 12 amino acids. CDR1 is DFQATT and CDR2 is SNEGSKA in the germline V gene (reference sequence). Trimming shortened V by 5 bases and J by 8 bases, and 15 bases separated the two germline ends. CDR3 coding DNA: TGCAGTGCTTCCACGGGACGAGAGGGCTACACCTTC. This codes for CSASTGREGYTF.

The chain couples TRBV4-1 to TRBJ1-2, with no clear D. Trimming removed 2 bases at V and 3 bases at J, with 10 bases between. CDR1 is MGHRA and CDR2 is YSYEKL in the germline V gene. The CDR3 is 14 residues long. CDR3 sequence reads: CASSQPVRDYGYTF. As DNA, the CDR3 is TGCGCCAGCAGCCAACCAGTCCGGGACTATGGCTACACCTTC.

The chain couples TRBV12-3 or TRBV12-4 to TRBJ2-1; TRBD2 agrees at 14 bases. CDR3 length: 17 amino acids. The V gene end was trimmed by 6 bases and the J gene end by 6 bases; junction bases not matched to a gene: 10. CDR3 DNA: TGTGCCAGCAGCTCAAGACTAGCGGGAGGGCCGATCAATGAGCAGTTCTTC. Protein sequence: CASSSRLAGGPINEQFF.

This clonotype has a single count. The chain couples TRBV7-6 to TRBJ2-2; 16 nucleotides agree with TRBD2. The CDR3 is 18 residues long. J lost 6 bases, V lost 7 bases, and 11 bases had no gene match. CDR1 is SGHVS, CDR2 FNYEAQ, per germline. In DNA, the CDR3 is TGTGCCAGCAACTCGGGACTAGCGGGGGGGCGTAACGCCGGGGAGCTGTTTTTT. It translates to CASNSGLAGGRNAGELFF.

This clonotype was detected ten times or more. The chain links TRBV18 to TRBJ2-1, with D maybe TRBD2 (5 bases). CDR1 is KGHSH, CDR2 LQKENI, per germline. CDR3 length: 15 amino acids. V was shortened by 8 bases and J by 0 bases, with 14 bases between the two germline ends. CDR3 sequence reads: CASSPPGSSYNEQFF. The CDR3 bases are TGTGCCAGCAGCCCCCCGGGGAGCTCCTACAATGAGCAGTTCTTC. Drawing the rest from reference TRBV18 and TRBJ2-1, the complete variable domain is NAGVMQNPRHLVRRRGQEARLRCSPMKGHSHVYWYRQLPEEGLKFMVYLQKENIIDESGMPKERFSAEFPKEGPSILRIQQVVRGDSAAYFCASSPPGSSYNEQFFGPGTRLTVL.